Included here is one T cell receptor (beta chain) sequence, with context. This entry is derived from a study of blood T cell repertoires in COVID-19. The germline gives CDR1 ENHRY, CDR2 SYGVKD. There are 13 residues in the CDR3. The V segment lost 7 bases and the J segment 6 bases; nucleotides outside the gene matches: 6. The method was immunoSEQ multiplex PCR; TCRdb's version includes in-frame clones alone and lacks a portion of them. The sample lists under 200,000 clones; more than 85% were seen once. The clonotype originates from a man in his fifties or sixties with COVID-19, enrolled during active disease. Sequenced input: peripheral blood. This chain uses TRBV10-3 with TRBJ2-1; 7 nucleotides match TRBD1. The CDR3 spells CAITAAGGNEQFF. The CDR3 DNA is TGTGCCATCACCGCGGCAGGGGGCAATGAGCAGTTCTTC.